The 3 T cell receptor beta chains in this list originate from one sample, sequenced in a study of OX40 agonist ivuxolimab in advanced cancers. The protocol was immunoSEQ multiplex PCR, while the TCRdb copy is restricted to in-frame clones and leaves out a portion. The sample includes approximately 66,000 clones, 85% to 90% of them seen just once. The material was CD4+ or CD8+ T cells sorted from blood, obtained in a trial of the OX40 agonist ivuxolimab. The receptors originated from an adult with an advanced solid tumor such as melanoma, head and neck, liver or kidney cancer.

There are a few counts of this clone. This chain connects TRBV6-5 to TRBJ1-5; D unresolved. The V end lost 0 bases, the J end lost 3 bases, and 12 bases lay between the germline ends. Germline V gene sequence: CDR1 MNHEY, CDR2 SVGAGI. The CDR3 runs 16 residues. CDR3 amino acids: CASSYSRAYNNQPQHF. The CDR3 nucleotides are TGTGCCAGCAGTTACTCTCGAGCGTATAACAATCAGCCCCAGCATTTT.

The genes are TRBV4-3 and TRBJ2-7; D not certain. Germline CDR1 LGHNA, CDR2 YSLEER. CDR3 length: 14 residues. Trimming left V 0 bases short and J 5 bases short, with 11 bases between. The CDR3 nucleotides are TGCGCCAGCAGCCAAGATCGACTGCTAAACGAGCAGTACTTC. As protein: CASSQDRLLNEQYF.

The chain uses TRBV2 and TRBJ2-7; TRBD2 matches at 11 bases. This CDR3 spans 17 amino acids. Trimming cost V 4 bases and J 1 base; bases outside gene matches: 9. From germline, CDR1 is SNHLY and CDR2 FYNNEI. Written as DNA, the CDR3 is TGTGCCAGCAGTGCCACTACTAGCGGGGGCCTTTCCTACGAGCAGTACTTC. As protein: CASSATTSGGLSYEQYF.